This T cell receptor beta chain was obtained from a study of low-dose radiotherapy and immunotherapy resistance in tumors. Across the whole study: A total of 6.5 Gy was given to Cohort 1 as 0.5 Gy per fraction every 2 weeks.

The germline CDR1 and CDR2 sequences are DFQATT and SNEGSKA (reference sequence). This CDR3 has 12 amino acids. V gave up 2 bases and J gave up 4 bases, with 6 bases separating them. cDNA synthesis used a TRAV/TRBV-specific primer set for both chains. TCR amplification used 20 PCR cycles, a constant-region primer and a V-primer adapter. TCRdb processed the reads anew with MiXCR; each CDR3 protein has one entry. Among over 65,000 distinct CDR3 sequences, over 15% were seen once, and the ten largest hold less than 3.5%. Time point given: before trial treatment. Sample: PBMCs, taken before treatment. This chain links TRBV20-1 with TRBJ1-3; D gene unclear. The sequence derives from a male donor with prostate cancer. CDR3 nucleotide sequence: TGCAGTGCTAGAAAGGAGGGAAACACCATATATTTT. Encoded protein: CSARKEGNTIYF.